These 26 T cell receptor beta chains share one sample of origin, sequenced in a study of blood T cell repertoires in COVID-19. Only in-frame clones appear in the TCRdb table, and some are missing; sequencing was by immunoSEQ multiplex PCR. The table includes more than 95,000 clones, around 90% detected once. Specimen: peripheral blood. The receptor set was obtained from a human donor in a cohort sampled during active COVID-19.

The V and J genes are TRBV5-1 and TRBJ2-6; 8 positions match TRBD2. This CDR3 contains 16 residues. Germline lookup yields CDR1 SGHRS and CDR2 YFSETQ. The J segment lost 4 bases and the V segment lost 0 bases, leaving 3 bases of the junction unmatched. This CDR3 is CASSLAGGAGANVLTF. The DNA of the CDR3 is TGCGCCAGCAGCTTGGCCGGGGGGGCCGGGGCCAACGTCCTGACTTTC. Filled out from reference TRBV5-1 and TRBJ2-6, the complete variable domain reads KAGVTQTPRYLIKTRGQQVTLSCSPISGHRSVSWYQQTPGQGLQFLFEYFSETQRNKGNFPGRFSGRQFSNSRSEMNVSTLELGDSALYLCASSLAGGAGANVLTFGAGSRLTVL.

CDR3 sequence: CASGPGDGPGDTQYF. Here the CDR3 DNA reads TGTGCTAGTGGTCCGGGGGACGGCCCCGGGGATACGCAGTATTTT. J is TRBJ2-3 and V is TRBV12-5; D is possibly TRBD2 (6 bases). The CDR3 spans 15 residues. The germline V and J ends were trimmed by 5 bases and 6 bases, with 18 bases remaining between them. CDR1 and CDR2 (germline): LGHNT, FRNRAP.

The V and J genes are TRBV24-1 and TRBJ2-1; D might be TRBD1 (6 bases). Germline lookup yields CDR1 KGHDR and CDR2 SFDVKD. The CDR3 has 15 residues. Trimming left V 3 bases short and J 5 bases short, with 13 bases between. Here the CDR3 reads CATSDTRTVNNEQFF. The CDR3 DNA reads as TGTGCCACCAGTGATACCCGGACAGTCAACAATGAGCAGTTCTTC.

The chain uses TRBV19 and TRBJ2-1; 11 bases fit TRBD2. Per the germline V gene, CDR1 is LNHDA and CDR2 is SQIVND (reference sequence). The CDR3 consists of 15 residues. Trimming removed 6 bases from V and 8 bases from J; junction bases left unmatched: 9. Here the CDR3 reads CASSSLAGVVDEQFF. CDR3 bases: TGTGCCAGTAGCTCACTAGCGGGAGTAGTAGATGAGCAGTTCTTC.

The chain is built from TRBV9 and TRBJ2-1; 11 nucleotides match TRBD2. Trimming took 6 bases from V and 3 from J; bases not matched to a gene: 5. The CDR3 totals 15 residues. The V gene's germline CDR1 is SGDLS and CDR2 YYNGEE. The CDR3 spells CASTETSGNYNEQFF. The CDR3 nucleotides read TGTGCCAGCACCGAGACTAGCGGGAACTACAATGAGCAGTTCTTC.

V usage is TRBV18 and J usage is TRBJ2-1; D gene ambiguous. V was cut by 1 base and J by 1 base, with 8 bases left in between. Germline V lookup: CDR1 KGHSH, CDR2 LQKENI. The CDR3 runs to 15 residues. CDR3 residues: CASSPRERSYNEQFF. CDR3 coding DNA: TGTGCCAGCTCACCACGAGAGAGGTCCTACAATGAGCAGTTCTTC.

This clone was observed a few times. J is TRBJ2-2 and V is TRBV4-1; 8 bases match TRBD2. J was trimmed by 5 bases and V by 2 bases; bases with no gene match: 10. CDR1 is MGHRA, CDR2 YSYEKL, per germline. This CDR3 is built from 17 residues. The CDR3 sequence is CASSQSVQREQTGELFF. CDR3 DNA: TGCGCCAGCAGCCAATCCGTCCAGCGGGAGCAAACCGGGGAGCTGTTTTTT.

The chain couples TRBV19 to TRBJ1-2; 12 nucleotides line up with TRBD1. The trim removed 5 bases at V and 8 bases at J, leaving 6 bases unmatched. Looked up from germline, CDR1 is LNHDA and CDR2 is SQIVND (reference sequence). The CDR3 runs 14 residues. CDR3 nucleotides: TGTGCCAGTAGTCTGGGGACAGGGGGCGTCGGCTACACCTTC. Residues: CASSLGTGGVGYTF.

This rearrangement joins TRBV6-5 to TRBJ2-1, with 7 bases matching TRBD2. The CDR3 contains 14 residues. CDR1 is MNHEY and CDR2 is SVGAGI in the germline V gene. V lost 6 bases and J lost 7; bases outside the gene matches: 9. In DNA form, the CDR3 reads TGTGCCAGCAGCTTTCTAGCGGACAAGAATGAGCAGTTCTTC. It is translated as CASSFLADKNEQFF.

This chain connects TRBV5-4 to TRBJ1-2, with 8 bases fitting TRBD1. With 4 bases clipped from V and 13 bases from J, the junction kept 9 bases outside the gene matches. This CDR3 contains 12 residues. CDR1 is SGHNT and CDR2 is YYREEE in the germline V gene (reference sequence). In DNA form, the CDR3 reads TGTGCCAGCAGCGAGGGACAGGACGGAGGCACCTTC. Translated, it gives CASSEGQDGGTF.

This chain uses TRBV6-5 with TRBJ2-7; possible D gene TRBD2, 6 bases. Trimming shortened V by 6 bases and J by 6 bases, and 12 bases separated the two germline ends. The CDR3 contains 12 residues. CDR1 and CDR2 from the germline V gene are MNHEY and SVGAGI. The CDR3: CASSRGIREQYF. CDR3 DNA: TGTGCCAGCAGCCGGGGGATACGCGAGCAGTACTTC.

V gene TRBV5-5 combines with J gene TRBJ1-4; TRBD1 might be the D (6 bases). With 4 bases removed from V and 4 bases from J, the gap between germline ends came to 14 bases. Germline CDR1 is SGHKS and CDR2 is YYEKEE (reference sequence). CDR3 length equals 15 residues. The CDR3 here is CASSGKDSHNEKLFF. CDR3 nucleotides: TGTGCCAGCAGCGGCAAGGACAGCCATAATGAAAAACTGTTTTTT.

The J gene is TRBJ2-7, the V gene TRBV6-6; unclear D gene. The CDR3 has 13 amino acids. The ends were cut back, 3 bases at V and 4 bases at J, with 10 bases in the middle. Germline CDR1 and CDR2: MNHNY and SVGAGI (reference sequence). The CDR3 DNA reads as TGTGCCAGCAGTTATCGGGTCGAGTACGAGCAGTACTTC. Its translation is CASSYRVEYEQYF.

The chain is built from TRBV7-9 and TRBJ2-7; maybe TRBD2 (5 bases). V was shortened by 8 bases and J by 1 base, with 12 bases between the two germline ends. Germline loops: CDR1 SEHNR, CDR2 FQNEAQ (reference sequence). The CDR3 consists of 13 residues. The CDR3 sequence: CASGQTMSYEQYF. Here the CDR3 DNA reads TGTGCCAGCGGGCAGACTATGTCCTACGAGCAGTACTTC.

The CDR3 loop is CASSTLGLAYEQYF. CDR3 nucleotide sequence: TGTGCCAGCAGTACTCTGGGACTAGCCTACGAGCAGTACTTC. The J gene is TRBJ2-7, the V gene TRBV28; 8 bases map to TRBD2. The CDR3 consists of 14 residues. Trimming removed 5 bases from V and 2 bases from J; junction bases left unmatched: 5. CDR1 is MDHEN, CDR2 SYDVKM, per germline.

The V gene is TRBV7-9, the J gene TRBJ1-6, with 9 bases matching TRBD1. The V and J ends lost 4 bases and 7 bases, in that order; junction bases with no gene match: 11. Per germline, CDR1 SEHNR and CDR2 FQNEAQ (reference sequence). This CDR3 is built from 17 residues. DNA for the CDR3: TGTGCCAGCAGCTACGCCGGGACAGGGTATAGGAATTCACCCCTCCACTTT. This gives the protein CASSYAGTGYRNSPLHF.

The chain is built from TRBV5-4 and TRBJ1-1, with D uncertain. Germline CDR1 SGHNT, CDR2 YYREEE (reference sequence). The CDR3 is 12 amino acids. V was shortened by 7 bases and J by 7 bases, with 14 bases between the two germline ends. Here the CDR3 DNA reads TGTGCCAGCGGACGGGGAACAAGTGAAGCTTTCTTT. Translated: CASGRGTSEAFF.

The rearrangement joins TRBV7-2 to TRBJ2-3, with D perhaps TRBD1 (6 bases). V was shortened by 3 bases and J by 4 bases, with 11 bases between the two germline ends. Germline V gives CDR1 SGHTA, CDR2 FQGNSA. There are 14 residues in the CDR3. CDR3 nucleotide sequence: TGTGCCAGCAGCTTGGGGACATGGGCAGATACGCAGTATTTT. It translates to CASSLGTWADTQYF.

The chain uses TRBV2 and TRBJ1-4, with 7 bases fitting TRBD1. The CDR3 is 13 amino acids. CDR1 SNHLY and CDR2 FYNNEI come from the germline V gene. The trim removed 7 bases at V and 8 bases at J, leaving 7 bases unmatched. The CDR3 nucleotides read TGTGCCAGCAACGACAGGGTGAGGGAAAAACTGTTTTTT. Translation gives CASNDRVREKLFF.

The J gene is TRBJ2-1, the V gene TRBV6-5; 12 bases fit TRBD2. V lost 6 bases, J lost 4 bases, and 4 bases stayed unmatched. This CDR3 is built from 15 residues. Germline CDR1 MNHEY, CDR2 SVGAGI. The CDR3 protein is CASRVTSGRYNEQFF. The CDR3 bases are TGTGCCAGCAGAGTCACTAGCGGGAGGTACAATGAGCAGTTCTTC.

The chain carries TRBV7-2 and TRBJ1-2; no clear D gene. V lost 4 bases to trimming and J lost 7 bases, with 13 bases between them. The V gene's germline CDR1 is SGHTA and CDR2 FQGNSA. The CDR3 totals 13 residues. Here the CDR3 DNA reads TGTGCCAGCAGCTCTCGGAGGGTAGGTGGCTACACCTTC. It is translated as CASSSRRVGGYTF.

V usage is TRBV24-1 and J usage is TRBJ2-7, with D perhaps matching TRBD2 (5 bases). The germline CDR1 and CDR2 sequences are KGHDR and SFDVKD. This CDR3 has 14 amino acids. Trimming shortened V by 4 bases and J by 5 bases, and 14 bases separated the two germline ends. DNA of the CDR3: TGTGCCACCAGTGACCTGAAGGAGGCACACGAGCAGTACTTC. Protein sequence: CATSDLKEAHEQYF.

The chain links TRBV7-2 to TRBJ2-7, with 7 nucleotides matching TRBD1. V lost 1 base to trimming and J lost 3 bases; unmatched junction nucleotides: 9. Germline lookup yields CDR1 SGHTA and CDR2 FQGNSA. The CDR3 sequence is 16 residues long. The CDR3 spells CASSLGAPAGGYEQYF. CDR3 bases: TGTGCCAGCAGCTTAGGGGCCCCGGCAGGGGGCTACGAGCAGTACTTC.

The CDR3 reads CASSQDSPSYNEQFF. DNA for the CDR3: TGCGCCAGCAGCCAAGACTCCCCCAGCTACAATGAGCAGTTCTTC. The V call is TRBV4-3, the J call TRBJ2-1, with D unclear. Germline V gives CDR1 LGHNA, CDR2 YSLEER. This CDR3 has 15 residues. Trimming left V 0 bases short and J 3 bases short, with 9 bases between.

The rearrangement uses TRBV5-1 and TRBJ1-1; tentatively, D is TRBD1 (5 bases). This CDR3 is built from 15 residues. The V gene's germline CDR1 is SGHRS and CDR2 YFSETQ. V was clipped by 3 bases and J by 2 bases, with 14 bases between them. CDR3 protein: CASSSGHSLNTEAFF. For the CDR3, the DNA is TGCGCCAGCAGCTCCGGACATTCCCTTAACACTGAAGCTTTCTTT.

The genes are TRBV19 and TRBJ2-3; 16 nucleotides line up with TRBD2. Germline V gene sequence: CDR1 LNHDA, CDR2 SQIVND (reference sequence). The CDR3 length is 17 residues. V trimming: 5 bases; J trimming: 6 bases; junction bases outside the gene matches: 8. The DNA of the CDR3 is TGTGCCAGTAGTCCTTCCGGGACTAGCGGGGGGGTGGATACGCAGTATTTT. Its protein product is CASSPSGTSGGVDTQYF.